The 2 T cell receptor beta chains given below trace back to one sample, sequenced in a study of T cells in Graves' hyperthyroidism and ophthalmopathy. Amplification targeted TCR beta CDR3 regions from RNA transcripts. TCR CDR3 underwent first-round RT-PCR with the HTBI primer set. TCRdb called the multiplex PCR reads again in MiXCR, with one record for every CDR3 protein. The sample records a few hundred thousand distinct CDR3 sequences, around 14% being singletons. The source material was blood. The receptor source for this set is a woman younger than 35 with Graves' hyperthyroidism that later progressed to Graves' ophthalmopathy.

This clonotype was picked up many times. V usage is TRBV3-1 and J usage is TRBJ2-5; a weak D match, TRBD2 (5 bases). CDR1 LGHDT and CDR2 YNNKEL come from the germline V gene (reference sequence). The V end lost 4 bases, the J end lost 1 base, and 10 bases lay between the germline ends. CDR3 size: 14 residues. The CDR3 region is CASSLLGSQETQYF. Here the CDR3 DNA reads TGTGCCAGCAGCCTCCTGGGGAGCCAAGAGACCCAGTACTTC.

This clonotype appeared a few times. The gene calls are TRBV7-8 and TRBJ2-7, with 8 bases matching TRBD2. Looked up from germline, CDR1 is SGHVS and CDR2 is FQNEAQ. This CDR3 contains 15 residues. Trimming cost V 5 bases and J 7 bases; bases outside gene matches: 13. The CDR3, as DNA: TGTGCCAGCAGCGCGCCCGGGACTAGTCGACCAGAGCAGTACTTC. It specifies CASSAPGTSRPEQYF.